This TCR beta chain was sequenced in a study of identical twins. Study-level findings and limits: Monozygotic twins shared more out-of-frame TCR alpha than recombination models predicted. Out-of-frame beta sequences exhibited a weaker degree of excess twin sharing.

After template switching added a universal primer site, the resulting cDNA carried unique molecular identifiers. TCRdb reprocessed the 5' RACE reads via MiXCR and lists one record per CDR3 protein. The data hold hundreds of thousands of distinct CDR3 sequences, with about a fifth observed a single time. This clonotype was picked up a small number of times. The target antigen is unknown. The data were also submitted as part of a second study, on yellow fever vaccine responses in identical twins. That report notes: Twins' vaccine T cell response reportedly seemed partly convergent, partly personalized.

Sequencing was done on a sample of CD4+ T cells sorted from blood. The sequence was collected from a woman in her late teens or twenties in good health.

CDR3 nucleotides: TGTGCCACCAGGGGGTCGGGACAGGGGAACACCGGGGAGCTGTTTTTT. Its protein is CATRGSGQGNTGELFF. This sequence joins TRBV24-1 and TRBJ2-2; 9 bases line up with TRBD1. The CDR3 loop spans 16 amino acids. Trimming removed 7 bases from V and 1 base from J; junction bases left unmatched: 6. Germline CDR1 and CDR2: KGHDR and SFDVKD.